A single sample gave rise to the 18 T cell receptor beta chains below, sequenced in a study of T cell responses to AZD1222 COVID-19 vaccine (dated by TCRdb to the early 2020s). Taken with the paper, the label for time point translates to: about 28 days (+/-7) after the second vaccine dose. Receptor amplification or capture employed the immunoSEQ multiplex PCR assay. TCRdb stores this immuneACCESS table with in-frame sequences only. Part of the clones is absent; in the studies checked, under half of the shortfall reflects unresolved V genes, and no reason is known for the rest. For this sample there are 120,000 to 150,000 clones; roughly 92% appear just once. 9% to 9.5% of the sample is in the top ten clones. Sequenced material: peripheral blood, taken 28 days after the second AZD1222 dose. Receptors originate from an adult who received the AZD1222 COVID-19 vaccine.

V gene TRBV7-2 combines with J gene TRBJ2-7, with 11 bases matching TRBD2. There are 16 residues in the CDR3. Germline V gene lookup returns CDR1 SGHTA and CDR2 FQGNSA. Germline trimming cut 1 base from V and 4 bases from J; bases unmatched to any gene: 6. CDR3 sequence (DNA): TGTGCCAGCAGCTTAGGCATAGCGGGGGGGCCTTACGAGCAGTACGTC. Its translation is CASSLGIAGGPYEQYV.

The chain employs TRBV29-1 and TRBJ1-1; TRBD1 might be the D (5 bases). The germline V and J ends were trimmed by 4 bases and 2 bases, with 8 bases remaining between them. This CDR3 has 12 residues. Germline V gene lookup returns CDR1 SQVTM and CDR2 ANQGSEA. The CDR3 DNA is TGCAGCGTTGCAGGGTTTAACACTGAAGCTTTCTTT. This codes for CSVAGFNTEAFF.

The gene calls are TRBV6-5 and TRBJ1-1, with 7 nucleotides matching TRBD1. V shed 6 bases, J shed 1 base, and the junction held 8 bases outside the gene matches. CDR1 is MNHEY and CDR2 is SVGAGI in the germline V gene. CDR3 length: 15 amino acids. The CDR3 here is CASRDLDRTNTEAFF. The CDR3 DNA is TGTGCCAGCAGAGATCTGGACAGGACGAACACTGAAGCTTTCTTT.

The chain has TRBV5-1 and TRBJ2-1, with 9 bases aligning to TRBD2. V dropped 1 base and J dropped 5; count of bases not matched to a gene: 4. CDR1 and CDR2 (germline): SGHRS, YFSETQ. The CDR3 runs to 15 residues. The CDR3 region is CASSLLAGKDNEQFF. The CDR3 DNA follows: TGCGCCAGCAGCTTGCTAGCGGGGAAGGACAATGAGCAGTTCTTC. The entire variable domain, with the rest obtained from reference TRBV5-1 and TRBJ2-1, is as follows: KAGVTQTPRYLIKTRGQQVTLSCSPISGHRSVSWYQQTPGQGLQFLFEYFSETQRNKGNFPGRFSGRQFSNSRSEMNVSTLELGDSALYLCASSLLAGKDNEQFFGPGTRLTVL.

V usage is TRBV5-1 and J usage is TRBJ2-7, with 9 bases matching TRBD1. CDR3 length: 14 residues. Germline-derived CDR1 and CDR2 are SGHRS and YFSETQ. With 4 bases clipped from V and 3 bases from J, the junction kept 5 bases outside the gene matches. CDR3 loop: CASSPGQGLYEQYF. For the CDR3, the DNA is TGCGCCAGCAGCCCTGGACAGGGGCTCTACGAGCAGTACTTC.

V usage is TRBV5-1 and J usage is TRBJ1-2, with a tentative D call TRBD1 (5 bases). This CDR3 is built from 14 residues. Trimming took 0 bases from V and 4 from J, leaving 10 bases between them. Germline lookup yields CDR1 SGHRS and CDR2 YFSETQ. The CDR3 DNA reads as TGCGCCAGCAGCTTGGAAGCAGGGCCCTATGGCTACACCTTC. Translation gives CASSLEAGPYGYTF.

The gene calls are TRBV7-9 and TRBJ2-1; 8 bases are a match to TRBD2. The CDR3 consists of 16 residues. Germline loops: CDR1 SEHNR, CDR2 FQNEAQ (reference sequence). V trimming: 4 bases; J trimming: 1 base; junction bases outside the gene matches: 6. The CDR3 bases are TGTGCCAGCAGCTCGAATAGCGGGAAGTCCTACAATGAGCAGTTCTTC. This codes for CASSSNSGKSYNEQFF.

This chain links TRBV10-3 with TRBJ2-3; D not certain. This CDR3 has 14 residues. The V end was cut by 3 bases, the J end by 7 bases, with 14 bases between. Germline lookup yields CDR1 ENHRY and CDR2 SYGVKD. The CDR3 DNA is TGTGCCATCAGTGAAAGTTCGGAACTGAATACGCAGTATTTT. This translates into CAISESSELNTQYF.

CDR3 sequence reads: CASSDSGGYTGELFF. The CDR3 nucleotides are TGTGCCAGCTCAGACAGTGGAGGCTACACCGGGGAGCTGTTTTTT. The J gene is TRBJ2-2, the V gene TRBV18, with D perhaps being TRBD1 or TRBD2 (5 bases each). The V and J ends lost 5 bases and 3 bases respectively, with 13 bases between them. CDR1 and CDR2 from the germline V gene are KGHSH and LQKENI. The CDR3 spans 15 residues.

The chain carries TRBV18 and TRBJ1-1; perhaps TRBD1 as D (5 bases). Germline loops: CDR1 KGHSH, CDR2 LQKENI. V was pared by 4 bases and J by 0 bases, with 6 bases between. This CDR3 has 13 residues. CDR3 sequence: CASSRGLNTEAFF. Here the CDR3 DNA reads TGTGCCAGCTCACGGGGGTTGAACACTGAAGCTTTCTTT.

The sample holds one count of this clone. The CDR3 DNA reads TGTGCCAGCAGCATGTGGCCAGCTGGAAGGTGCGAGCAGTACTTC. Its translation: CASSMWPAGRCEQYF. The rearrangement links TRBV21-1 to TRBJ2-7. TRBV21-1 is described as a pseudogene. The CDR3 spans 15 residues.

DNA for the CDR3: TGCGCCAGCAGCCAAGATAACACTAGATTGAAACGCTACACCTTC. Its protein is CASSQDNTRLKRYTF. V usage is TRBV4-3 and J usage is TRBJ1-2; D is unclear. This CDR3 has 15 residues. Trimming removed 0 bases from V and 9 bases from J, with 17 bases in between. In germline, CDR1 is LGHNA, CDR2 YSLEER.

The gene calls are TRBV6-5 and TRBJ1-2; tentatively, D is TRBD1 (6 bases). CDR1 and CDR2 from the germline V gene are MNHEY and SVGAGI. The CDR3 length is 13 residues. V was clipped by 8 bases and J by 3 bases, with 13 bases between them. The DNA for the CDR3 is TGTGCCAGCGTAGAAGGGGGGTACTATGGCTACACCTTC. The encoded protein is CASVEGGYYGYTF.

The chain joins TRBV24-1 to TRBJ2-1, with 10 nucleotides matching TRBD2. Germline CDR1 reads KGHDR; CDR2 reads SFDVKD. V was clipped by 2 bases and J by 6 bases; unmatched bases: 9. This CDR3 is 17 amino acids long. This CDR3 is CATSDSGLAARGNEQFF. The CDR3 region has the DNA TGTGCCACCAGTGATTCTGGACTAGCGGCCCGTGGCAATGAGCAGTTCTTC.

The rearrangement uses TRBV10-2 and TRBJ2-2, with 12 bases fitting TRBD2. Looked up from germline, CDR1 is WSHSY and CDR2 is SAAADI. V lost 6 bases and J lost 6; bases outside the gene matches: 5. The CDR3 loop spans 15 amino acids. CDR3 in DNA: TGCGCCAGCAGGCCCTCTAGCGGGAGGGCCGGGGAGCTGTTTTTT. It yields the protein CASRPSSGRAGELFF.

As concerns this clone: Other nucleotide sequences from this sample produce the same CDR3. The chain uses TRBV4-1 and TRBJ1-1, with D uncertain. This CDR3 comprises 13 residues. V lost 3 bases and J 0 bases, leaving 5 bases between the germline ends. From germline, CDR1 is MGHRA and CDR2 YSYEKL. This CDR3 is CASSQGMNTEAFF. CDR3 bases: TGCGCCAGCAGCCAGGGTATGAACACTGAAGCTTTCTTT.

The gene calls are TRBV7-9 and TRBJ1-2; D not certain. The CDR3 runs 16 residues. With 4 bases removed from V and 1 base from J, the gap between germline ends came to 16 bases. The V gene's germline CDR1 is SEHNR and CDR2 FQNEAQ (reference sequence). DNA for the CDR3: TGTGCCAGCAGCTCTTCGGGAGCCAAGCTTAACTATGGCTACACCTTC. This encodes CASSSSGAKLNYGYTF.

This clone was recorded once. The CDR3: CASSDGTGNHQPQHF. CDR3 DNA sequence: TGTGCCAGCAGTGATGGGACAGGGAATCATCAGCCCCAGCATTTT. The V call is TRBV6-1, the J call TRBJ1-5, with 9 bases matching TRBD1. Germline V gives CDR1 MNHNS, CDR2 SASEGT. This CDR3 is built from 15 residues. Trimming removed 3 bases from V and 5 bases from J; junction bases left unmatched: 5.